The T cell receptor beta chain described here comes from a study of shared clonotypes between healthy human individuals. This clone has more than one count but fewer than ten. Germline loops: CDR1 MNHNY, CDR2 SVGAGI (reference sequence). V shed 5 bases and J 6 bases; nucleotides not matched to a gene: 7. This CDR3 has 14 residues. Only in-frame clones appear in the TCRdb table, and some are missing; sequencing was by immunoSEQ multiplex PCR. The table shows 110,000 or so clones, with 55% to 80% occurring only once. The rearrangement links TRBV6-6 to TRBJ2-7; 10 nucleotides align to TRBD1. This receptor was obtained from a woman aged 25 to 39 in good health. The sequencing sample was made of memory CD8+ T cells sorted from blood. Regarding subset: CD45RO+ cells pooled with CCR7-negative TemRA cells. The CDR3 DNA sequence: TGTGCCAGCAGTCCCGGGACAGGGGTTGCCGAGCAGTACTTC. The encoded protein is CASSPGTGVAEQYF.